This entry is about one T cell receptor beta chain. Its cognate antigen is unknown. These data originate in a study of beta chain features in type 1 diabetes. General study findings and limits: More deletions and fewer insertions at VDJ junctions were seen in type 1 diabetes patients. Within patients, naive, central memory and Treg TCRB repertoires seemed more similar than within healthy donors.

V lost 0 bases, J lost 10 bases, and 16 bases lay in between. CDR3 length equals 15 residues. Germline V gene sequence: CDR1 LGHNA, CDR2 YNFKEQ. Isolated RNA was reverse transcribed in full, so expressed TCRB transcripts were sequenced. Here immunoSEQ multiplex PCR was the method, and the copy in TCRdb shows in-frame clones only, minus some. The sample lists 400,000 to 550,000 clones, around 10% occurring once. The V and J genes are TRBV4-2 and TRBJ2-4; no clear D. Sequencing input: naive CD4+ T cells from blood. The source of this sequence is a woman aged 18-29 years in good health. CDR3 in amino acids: CASSQDPQPNLIQYF. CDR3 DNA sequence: TGTGCCAGCAGCCAAGATCCCCAGCCAAACCTAATTCAGTACTTC.